This T cell receptor delta chain was captured in a study of gamma-delta T cells after stem cell transplantation. TCRdb reprocessed the RT-PCR reads using CATT. The sample shows about 6,500 delta-chain clones, about 23% of them seen only once. Per germline, CDR1 GEAIGNYY and CDR2 EKD. V lost 3 bases to trimming and J lost 0 bases; unmatched junction nucleotides: 17. This CDR3 spans 22 amino acids. This clone is termed medium-sized. The sample was gamma-delta T cells. This TCR came from a human donor. It is not recorded whose cells these are; they may come from a transplant donor. The chain links TRDV2 to TRDJ3; 9 bases are a match to TRDD2. CDR3 coding DNA: TGTGCCTGTGACGCGCCTTCCTACCCCGCTACCGAGAGCTCCTGGGACACCCGACAGATGTTTTTC. It yields the protein CACDAPSYPATESSWDTRQMFF.